The clone carrying this T cell receptor beta chain has a single count. Its target is unknown. Unique molecular identifiers featured in each of the TCR beta cDNA libraries. T cells, roughly 0.95 to 10 million of them, yielded some 500,000 cDNA molecules. TCRdb passed the PCR reads through MiXCR, listing each CDR3 protein once. The repertoire includes 450,000 to 650,000 distinct CDR3 sequences, around 40% of them detected once, and over 1.5% sits in the top ten. The data stem from a study of post-analysis software for immune sequencing data. About the research overall: Relapsing-remitting, secondary progressive and progressive-relapsing forms of multiple sclerosis all featured among disease courses.

Study-level points and caveats: Controls significantly exceeded multiple sclerosis patients in normalized Chao1 diversity. Patients carried a handful of TRBV segments more frequently than controls did, and TRBV5-6, TRBV5-1 and TRBV20-1 were among them.

This CDR3 is 14 amino acids long. V lost 5 bases, J lost 2 bases, and 3 bases stayed unmatched. The sequence came from a girl aged 5-17 years with multiple sclerosis. V is TRBV12-3 or TRBV12-4 and J is TRBJ2-1, with 7 bases that match TRBD1. Sequencing was carried out using blood. The CDR3 here is CASSRQGAYNEQFF. CDR3 bases: TGTGCCAGCAGTCGACAGGGAGCCTACAATGAGCAGTTCTTC.